What follows are 30 T cell receptor beta chains derived from one specimen sequenced in a study of T cell changes during pregnancy in multiple sclerosis. The table came from immunoSEQ multiplex PCR; TCRdb's copy has only in-frame clones and leaves some out. Of some 80,000 clones in the sample, about 93% were seen once. The source was peripheral blood, collected in the first trimester of pregnancy. Receptors were obtained from a female donor with multiple sclerosis, enrolled in a pregnancy study.

This chain uses TRBV7-2 with TRBJ2-7; tentatively, D is TRBD2 (6 bases). Germline-derived CDR1 and CDR2 are SGHTA and FQGNSA. Deletions cut 5 bases from V and 2 bases from J, with 13 bases between. The CDR3 consists of 14 residues. For the CDR3, the DNA is TGTGCCAGCAGCCCCCGGGGAGGAACCTACGAGCAGTACTTC. Translating it yields CASSPRGGTYEQYF. The full variable domain, its missing parts supplied by reference TRBV7-2 and TRBJ2-7, is GAGVSQSPSNKVTEKGKDVELRCDPISGHTALYWYRQSLGQGLEFLIYFQGNSAPDKSGLPSDRFSAERTGGSVSTLTIQRTQQEDSAVYLCASSPRGGTYEQYFGPGTRLTVT.

This chain links TRBV5-1 with TRBJ2-7; no firm D call. The V and J ends lost 7 bases and 3 bases respectively, with 14 bases between them. Germline V lookup: CDR1 SGHRS, CDR2 YFSETQ. There are 13 residues in the CDR3. The CDR3 here is CASSGYFGYEQYF. CDR3 nucleotide sequence: TGCGCCAGCTCCGGGTATTTTGGCTACGAGCAGTACTTC.

This clone was seen just once. V usage is TRBV28 and J usage is TRBJ2-1; TRBD2 might be the D (7 bases). The CDR3 totals 13 residues. V lost 8 bases and J lost 8, with 16 bases in between. Germline CDR1 reads MDHEN; CDR2 reads SYDVKM. CDR3: CASVFTGRDEQFF. Here the CDR3 DNA reads TGTGCCAGCGTGTTTACAGGGAGGGATGAGCAGTTCTTC.

The rearrangement uses TRBV30 and TRBJ1-4; D is uncertain. Trimming shortened V by 3 bases and J by 7 bases, and 18 bases separated the two germline ends. Germline V gene lookup returns CDR1 GTSNPN and CDR2 SVGIG (reference sequence). The CDR3 sequence is 15 residues long. The CDR3 loop is CAWRKRGLSPEKLFF. DNA of the CDR3: TGTGCCTGGAGAAAAAGAGGTCTCAGCCCTGAAAAACTGTTTTTT.

The chain employs TRBV4-3 and TRBJ1-1; the match to TRBD1 covers 9 bases. CDR1 and CDR2 from the germline V gene are LGHNA and YSLEER. V shed 4 bases, J shed 5 bases, and the junction held 11 bases outside the gene matches. The CDR3 has 16 amino acids. The CDR3 loop is CASSPGGGTGYTEAFF. In DNA, the CDR3 is TGCGCCAGCAGCCCAGGTGGGGGGACAGGGTATACTGAAGCTTTCTTT.

This clone occurred once. The genes are TRBV2 and TRBJ2-7, with 7 bases identical to TRBD1. CDR3 length equals 17 residues. Germline assignment: CDR1 SNHLY and CDR2 FYNNEI. V trimming: 6 bases; J trimming: 5 bases; junction bases outside the gene matches: 19. The CDR3 loop is CASRDSTNRGGSNEQYF. DNA for the CDR3: TGTGCCAGCAGGGATTCGACCAACAGGGGTGGATCCAACGAGCAGTACTTC.

The chain has TRBV27 and TRBJ2-3; D might be TRBD1 (6 bases). The CDR3 contains 14 residues. V was trimmed by 6 bases and J by 0 bases, leaving 10 bases between them. The V gene's germline CDR1 is MNHEY and CDR2 SMNVEV (reference sequence). The CDR3 region has the DNA TGTGCCAGCAGCCTAGGACAGAGCACAGATACGCAGTATTTT. Translation gives CASSLGQSTDTQYF.

The chain carries TRBV10-3 and TRBJ1-1, with D possibly TRBD1 on 6 matching bases. Germline V gene data show CDR1 as ENHRY and CDR2 as SYGVKD. The CDR3 covers 15 residues. V lost 7 bases and J lost 7, with 22 bases in between. The CDR3 nucleotides are TGTGCCATCATACAGGGACCCCCTGGAAGGAGTGAAGCTTTCTTT. It is translated as CAIIQGPPGRSEAFF.

The V gene is TRBV5-8, the J gene TRBJ2-2; tentatively, D is TRBD2 (6 bases). The CDR3 loop spans 15 amino acids. The germline gives CDR1 SGHTS, CDR2 YDEGEE. Trimming shortened V by 0 bases and J by 7 bases, and 13 bases separated the two germline ends. The CDR3 reads CASSLAGVLGGELFF. The DNA of the CDR3 is TGTGCCAGCAGCTTGGCGGGGGTACTAGGCGGGGAGCTGTTTTTT. The whole variable domain, remainder taken from reference TRBV5-8 and TRBJ2-2, is EAGVTQSPTHLIKTRGQQATLRCSPISGHTSVYWYQQALGLGLQFLLWYDEGEERNRGNFPPRFSGRQFPNYSSELNVNALELEDSALYLCASSLAGVLGGELFFGEGSRLTVL.

V and J are TRBV5-4 and TRBJ2-3; perhaps TRBD2 as D (5 bases). CDR1 is SGHNT, CDR2 YYREEE, per germline (reference sequence). V lost 4 bases and J lost 0, with 15 bases in between. The CDR3 runs 16 residues. The CDR3 loop is CASSKEVARSTDTQYF. CDR3 bases: TGTGCCAGCAGCAAGGAGGTCGCAAGGAGCACAGATACGCAGTATTTT.

The chain employs TRBV28 and TRBJ2-1; TRBD2 agrees at 7 bases. V was pared by 2 bases and J by 7 bases, with 11 bases of the junction left unmatched. CDR3 length equals 16 residues. Germline lookup yields CDR1 MDHEN and CDR2 SYDVKM. The CDR3 region is CASSLTRTRGANEQFF. The CDR3 DNA reads as TGTGCCAGCAGTTTAACAAGGACTAGGGGCGCGAATGAGCAGTTCTTC.

V and J are TRBV11-2 and TRBJ2-1; D not certain. Trimming left V 5 bases short and J 7 bases short, with 9 bases between. Germline CDR1 and CDR2: SGHAT and FQNNGV. The CDR3 runs to 12 residues. CDR3 sequence (DNA): TGTGCCAGCAGCCCAATGAGTAATGAGCAGTTCTTC. Its protein is CASSPMSNEQFF.

The chain uses TRBV7-3 and TRBJ2-1; 10 positions agree with TRBD2. The junction had 9 bases not matched to a gene; V was cut back by 1 base and J by 0 bases. This CDR3 comprises 19 residues. The V gene's germline CDR1 is SGHTA and CDR2 FQGTGA. The CDR3 sequence: CASSLIVLSSGSSYNEQFF. DNA of the CDR3: TGTGCCAGCAGCTTAATAGTCTTGTCTAGCGGGAGCTCCTACAATGAGCAGTTCTTC.

The chain combines TRBV25-1 with TRBJ2-7; 10 nucleotides align to TRBD1. The V and J ends lost 4 bases and 3 bases, in that order; junction bases with no gene match: 9. This CDR3 has 16 residues. Germline V lookup: CDR1 MGHDK, CDR2 SYGVNS. The CDR3 DNA follows: TGTGCCAGCAGTGTCAAGGTGGGACAGGGGTACTACGAGCAGTACTTC. This encodes CASSVKVGQGYYEQYF.

The chain links TRBV28 to TRBJ2-1; 10 bases map to TRBD1. CDR3 length: 16 residues. V shed 4 bases, J shed 6 bases, and the junction held 9 bases outside the gene matches. Germline CDR1 reads MDHEN; CDR2 reads SYDVKM. CDR3 sequence: CASSYLPGQGRNEQFF. CDR3 DNA sequence: TGTGCCAGCAGTTACCTTCCGGGACAGGGGCGCAATGAGCAGTTCTTC.

This clone has a single count. This chain connects TRBV28 to TRBJ2-7; no firm D call. This CDR3 spans 12 amino acids. The V end lost 6 bases, the J end lost 3 bases, and 9 bases lay between the germline ends. The V gene's germline CDR1 is MDHEN and CDR2 SYDVKM. CDR3 sequence (DNA): TGTGCCAGCAGAAGCAGGATCTACGAGCAGTACTTC. As protein: CASRSRIYEQYF.

The rearrangement uses TRBV7-2 and TRBJ2-7, with 14 bases matching TRBD2. The ends lost 3 bases at V and 6 bases at J; junction bases unmatched: 1. Per germline, CDR1 SGHTA and CDR2 FQGNSA. The CDR3 extends over 14 amino acids. CDR3 residues: CASSFGTSGSEQYF. Written as DNA, the CDR3 is TGTGCCAGCAGCTTTGGGACTAGCGGGAGCGAGCAGTACTTC.

V usage is TRBV25-1 and J usage is TRBJ2-1, with 10 bases matching TRBD1. The V and J ends lost 2 bases and 8 bases, in that order; junction bases with no gene match: 9. Germline loops: CDR1 MGHDK, CDR2 SYGVNS. CDR3 length equals 16 residues. The CDR3 reads CASSEARDRGRHEQFF. The CDR3 coding sequence is TGTGCCAGCAGTGAAGCCCGAGACAGGGGGCGCCATGAGCAGTTCTTC.

The J gene is TRBJ2-1, the V gene TRBV6-5, with D perhaps matching TRBD2 (5 bases). CDR1 MNHEY and CDR2 SVGAGI come from the germline V gene. Trimming took 0 bases from V and 7 from J, leaving 7 bases between them. The length of the CDR3 is 13 residues. CDR3 sequence (DNA): TGTGCCAGCAGTTACTCGGGAGTGAATGAGCAGTTCTTC. Protein: CASSYSGVNEQFF.

The chain employs TRBV19 and TRBJ2-7, with 14 nucleotides matching TRBD2. This CDR3 is 15 amino acids long. The J segment lost 6 bases and the V segment lost 3 bases, leaving 4 bases of the junction unmatched. Germline CDR1 LNHDA, CDR2 SQIVND (reference sequence). CDR3 sequence: CASSIGLAGGGEQYF. Written as DNA, the CDR3 is TGTGCCAGTAGTATCGGACTAGCGGGAGGAGGCGAGCAGTACTTC.

The V gene is TRBV6-6, the J gene TRBJ2-2, with 8 bases aligning to TRBD1. Unmatched junction bases numbered 9, after V lost 5 bases and J lost 4 bases. The germline V gene encodes CDR1 MNHNY and CDR2 SVGAGI (reference sequence). This CDR3 has 16 amino acids. The chain's CDR3 is CASSTQGASGTGELFF. The CDR3 region has the DNA TGTGCCAGCAGTACGCAGGGGGCCTCGGGCACCGGGGAGCTGTTTTTT.

The gene calls are TRBV5-4 and TRBJ2-5, with a tentative D call TRBD2 (5 bases). Trimming removed 2 bases at V and 4 bases at J, with 9 bases between. The CDR3 contains 13 residues. From germline, CDR1 is SGHNT and CDR2 YYREEE (reference sequence). Here the CDR3 DNA reads TGTGCCAGCAGCTTAGCCAGCGGAGAGACCCAGTACTTC. It is translated as CASSLASGETQYF.

The rearrangement uses TRBV7-6 and TRBJ2-2, with 9 bases fitting TRBD1. J lost 7 bases, V lost 3 bases, and 6 bases had no gene match. The CDR3 consists of 15 residues. Germline CDR1 SGHVS, CDR2 FNYEAQ. The CDR3 region is CASSFLGQGNGELFF. The CDR3 DNA is TGTGCCAGCAGCTTCCTCGGACAGGGGAACGGGGAGCTGTTTTTT.

This chain uses TRBV28 with TRBJ2-7; 8 bases match TRBD2. Unmatched junction bases numbered 11, after V lost 6 bases and J lost 7 bases. CDR3 size: 14 residues. In germline, CDR1 is MDHEN, CDR2 SYDVKM. The chain's CDR3 is CASSFGAGVGEQYF. CDR3 nucleotide sequence: TGTGCCAGCAGCTTCGGAGCGGGAGTTGGAGAGCAGTACTTC.

The gene calls are TRBV7-6 and TRBJ2-1, with TRBD2 identical over 7 bases. Germline trimming cut 1 base from V and 4 bases from J; bases unmatched to any gene: 7. The CDR3 extends over 16 amino acids. From germline, CDR1 is SGHVS and CDR2 FNYEAQ. The CDR3 nucleotides read TGTGCCAGCAGCTTAGACGCGGGGGACTCTTACAATGAGCAGTTCTTC. It yields the protein CASSLDAGDSYNEQFF.

J is TRBJ2-3 and V is TRBV7-9; a weak D match, TRBD2 (6 bases). Per the germline V gene, CDR1 is SEHNR and CDR2 is FQNEAQ (reference sequence). The CDR3 sequence is 13 residues long. The DNA of the CDR3 is TGTGCACCGGAGGGAATCTCCACAGATACGCAGTATTTT. It specifies CAPEGISTDTQYF.

The genes are TRBV5-1 and TRBJ2-4, with 7 bases that match TRBD2. CDR3 size: 14 residues. Germline V gene data show CDR1 as SGHRS and CDR2 as YFSETQ. V was pared by 4 bases and J by 8 bases, with 9 bases of the junction left unmatched. The CDR3 here is CASSPGGPEDIQYF. The DNA for the CDR3 is TGCGCCAGCAGCCCGGGAGGCCCCGAGGACATTCAGTACTTC.

The chain links TRBV11-1 to TRBJ2-2; D gene unclear. CDR1 is SGHAT and CDR2 is FQDESV in the germline V gene (reference sequence). The V end was cut by 9 bases, the J end by 4 bases, with 15 bases between. This CDR3 comprises 14 residues. The CDR3 spells CASSSERITGELFF. In DNA, the CDR3 is TGTGCCAGTTCCTCGGAGAGGATCACCGGGGAGCTGTTTTTT.

The chain links TRBV10-2 to TRBJ2-7; weak D call: TRBD2 (5 bases). CDR3 length: 14 amino acids. Trimming removed 7 bases from V and 5 bases from J, with 18 bases in between. Germline lookup yields CDR1 WSHSY and CDR2 SAAADI. The CDR3, as DNA: TGCGCCAGCACTTCCTGGACTCCCGTCCACGAGCAGTACTTC. Translating it yields CASTSWTPVHEQYF.

The table lists this clone with a count of one. The chain recombines TRBV7-9 with TRBJ2-7; 9 bases align to TRBD1. With V trimmed by 3 bases and J by 5 bases, 8 bases remained unmatched. The CDR3 extends over 15 amino acids. The germline gives CDR1 SEHNR, CDR2 FQNEAQ (reference sequence). The CDR3 DNA reads TGTGCCAGCAGCTTCTGGGACAGGGAGAGGAACGAGCAGTACTTC. Translated: CASSFWDRERNEQYF.